This T cell receptor beta chain was recorded in a study of T and B cells in COVID-19 patients. Whole-study context: COVID-19 patients gave peripheral blood either during active infection or after recovery. The recovered cohort's median age was about 34 years, versus less than 70 years in active infection. Of about 19 active-infection patients, 12 were critically ill with mechanical ventilation or extracorporeal membrane oxygenation. Comorbidities linked to unfavorable COVID-19 outcome were present in about 90% of the 20 active-infection patients.

TRB rearrangements were amplified by multiplex PCR with BIOMED2 TRB-A/B primers. TCRdb redid the calling of the multiplex PCR reads with MiXCR, one entry per CDR3 protein. The sample holds about 11,000 distinct CDR3 sequences; around a third are singletons and the top ten take about a sixth. Each TRB amplification used roughly 230-550 ng of genomic DNA from blood. CDR3 size: 13 residues. Germline assignment: CDR1 LNHDA and CDR2 SQIVND (reference sequence). The V and J ends lost 5 bases and 1 base respectively, with 8 bases between them. The TCR sequence derives from a human donor with active COVID-19. Sequencing input: blood. J is TRBJ1-1 and V is TRBV19; D uncertain. The CDR3 loop is CASSLRQNTEAFF. CDR3 nucleotides: TGTGCCAGTAGTCTAAGACAGAACACTGAAGCTTTCTTT.